The 31 T cell receptor beta chains presented below share a single source sample, sequenced in a study of blood T cell repertoires in COVID-19. The assay was immunoSEQ multiplex PCR, and TCRdb's table has in-frame clones only and misses some. The sample shows more than 250,000 clones, approximately 88% of them seen only once. The sample taken for sequencing was peripheral blood. These receptors were taken from a young woman with COVID-19, enrolled during active disease.

A few counts support this clone. This chain joins TRBV25-1 and TRBJ1-1, with D perhaps matching TRBD1 (5 bases). V shed 4 bases and J shed 9 bases, with 12 bases lying between them. The CDR3 is 12 amino acids. CDR1 and CDR2 (germline): MGHDK, SYGVNS. CDR3 DNA sequence: TGTGCCAGCAGTGGCGGGACGTTGAAAGCTTTCTTT. Amino acids: CASSGGTLKAFF.

The rearrangement uses TRBV5-4 and TRBJ1-1; D is possibly TRBD1 (6 bases). The CDR3 is 13 amino acids. V shed 2 bases and J shed 7 bases, with 12 bases lying between them. From germline, CDR1 is SGHNT and CDR2 YYREEE (reference sequence). The CDR3 spells CASSFRGRIEAFF. The CDR3 nucleotides read TGTGCCAGCAGCTTCAGGGGCCGAATTGAAGCTTTCTTT.

This chain uses TRBV6-5 with TRBJ1-2; D ambiguous. This CDR3 has 15 amino acids. Looked up from germline, CDR1 is MNHEY and CDR2 is SVGAGI. V lost 5 bases to trimming and J lost 6 bases, with 19 bases between them. The CDR3 DNA sequence: TGTGCCAGCAGTACCTTGAGGGTGGGTAGAGATGGCTACACCTTC. Translated, it gives CASSTLRVGRDGYTF.

The chain carries TRBV11-2 and TRBJ2-1; 8 bases match TRBD2. After removal of 0 bases from V and 9 bases from J, the junction contained 13 bases not matched to a gene. Germline-derived CDR1 and CDR2 are SGHAT and FQNNGV. This CDR3 contains 17 residues. CDR3 sequence (DNA): TGTGCCAGCAGCTTAGATTGGGGGTTAGCGGGGTCGGGTGAGCAGTTCTTC. It translates to CASSLDWGLAGSGEQFF.

The rearrangement uses TRBV6-1 and TRBJ2-1; D is perhaps TRBD1 (5 bases). CDR3 size: 18 residues. The V end lost 1 base, the J end lost 0 bases, and 16 bases lay between the germline ends. Germline V gene data show CDR1 as MNHNS and CDR2 as SASEGT. This CDR3 is CASSEGYAGWSSYNEQFF. The CDR3 coding sequence is TGTGCCAGCAGTGAAGGTTACGCAGGGTGGAGCTCCTACAATGAGCAGTTCTTC.

The genes are TRBV4-1 and TRBJ2-3; 12 bases fit TRBD1. The CDR3 sequence is 18 residues long. Germline CDR1 and CDR2: MGHRA and YSYEKL. V was pared by 3 bases and J by 1 base, with 8 bases of the junction left unmatched. CDR3 coding DNA: TGCGCCAGCAGCCACCGAGCGGGACAGGGGGCCGGCACAGATACGCAGTATTTT. Its protein is CASSHRAGQGAGTDTQYF.

This chain uses TRBV6-2 or TRBV6-3 with TRBJ1-1; 8 nucleotides line up with TRBD1. This CDR3 is 16 amino acids long. Unmatched junction bases numbered 13, after V lost 6 bases and J lost 4 bases. Per germline, CDR1 MNHEY and CDR2 SVGEGT. This chain's CDR3 is CASSLRTGYLGTEAFF. In nucleotides, the CDR3 is TGTGCCAGCAGCCTAAGGACAGGGTATTTGGGCACTGAAGCTTTCTTT.

The rearrangement uses TRBV5-6 and TRBJ1-2; no clear D gene. V gave up 6 bases and J gave up 1 base, with 16 bases separating them. Per the germline V gene, CDR1 is SGHDT and CDR2 is YYEEEE. The CDR3 is 15 residues long. The CDR3, as DNA: TGTGCCAGCACCTTATCGAGGGTGGTTAACTATGGCTACACCTTC. This sequence encodes CASTLSRVVNYGYTF.

V usage is TRBV19 and J usage is TRBJ1-5; no definite D call. This CDR3 is built from 13 residues. Germline loops: CDR1 LNHDA, CDR2 SQIVND (reference sequence). Trimming cost V 3 bases and J 5 bases, with 8 bases left between them. Here the CDR3 DNA reads TGTGCCAGTAGTATGAGGAGGGATCAGCCCCAGCATTTT. Translated, it gives CASSMRRDQPQHF.

V is TRBV28 and J is TRBJ1-2; tentatively, D is TRBD1 (5 bases). Germline CDR1 reads MDHEN; CDR2 reads SYDVKM. This CDR3 is built from 15 residues. V lost 7 bases and J lost 7, with 22 bases in between. As DNA, the CDR3 is TGTGCCAGCATTCCAGGGTGGGAGGGGATAGGTGGCTACACCTTC. It translates to CASIPGWEGIGGYTF.

This clone has just one count. This sample also contains other DNA sequences that code for the same CDR3. The rearrangement uses TRBV18 and TRBJ2-7; 8 bases line up with TRBD1. V was pared by 3 bases and J by 4 bases, with 5 bases of the junction left unmatched. Germline CDR1 KGHSH, CDR2 LQKENI. The CDR3 consists of 14 residues. CDR3 in amino acids: CASSPGQGRYEQYF. CDR3 bases: TGTGCCAGCTCACCTGGACAGGGCCGGTACGAGCAGTACTTC.

V and J are TRBV9 and TRBJ2-1, with 9 bases lining up with TRBD2. CDR1 and CDR2 (germline): SGDLS, YYNGEE. The CDR3 runs to 18 residues. With 0 bases clipped from V and 5 bases from J, the junction kept 12 bases outside the gene matches. The chain's CDR3 is CASSVAPHAGGSDNEQFF. The CDR3 DNA reads TGTGCCAGCAGCGTAGCCCCTCACGCGGGGGGGTCCGACAATGAGCAGTTCTTC.

The chain uses TRBV11-2 and TRBJ1-5; D uncertain. The CDR3 spans 13 residues. Germline-derived CDR1 and CDR2 are SGHAT and FQNNGV. V lost 5 bases and J 5 bases, leaving 10 bases between the germline ends. The CDR3 spells CASSLNTDQPQHF. The CDR3 coding sequence is TGTGCCAGCAGCCTAAATACAGATCAGCCCCAGCATTTT.

This clone was observed a handful of times. The chain uses TRBV7-9 and TRBJ2-7, with a weak D call TRBD1 (6 bases). The CDR3 covers 15 residues. Germline V gene sequence: CDR1 SEHNR, CDR2 FQNEAQ (reference sequence). V was shortened by 1 base and J by 3 bases, with 13 bases between the two germline ends. CDR3 sequence reads: CASSLGTARYYEQYF. CDR3 coding DNA: TGTGCCAGCAGCTTAGGGACAGCGAGATACTACGAGCAGTACTTC.

Details on this clone: This sequence is one base from a far larger clone and is likely a read error. V gene TRBV12-3 or TRBV12-4 combines with J gene TRBJ1-1; D is uncertain. This CDR3 comprises 11 residues. The V and J ends lost 6 bases and 1 base respectively, with 3 bases between them. CDR3 in amino acids: CASRANTEAFF. CDR3 nucleotide sequence: TGTGCCAGCAGGGCGAACACTGAAGCTTTCTTT.

J is TRBJ2-1 and V is TRBV5-1; 8 bases line up with TRBD2. The CDR3 is 16 amino acids. V trimming: 0 bases; J trimming: 8 bases; junction bases outside the gene matches: 10. Germline V gene sequence: CDR1 SGHRS, CDR2 YFSETQ. The DNA for the CDR3 is TGCGCCAGCAGCTTGGCCCTGAGCGGGGGTATGTATGAGCAGTTCTTC. It yields the protein CASSLALSGGMYEQFF.

Turning to this clone: Within the sample, other DNA sequences also encode this same CDR3. The chain has TRBV6-5 and TRBJ1-6; D remains ambiguous. The CDR3 runs to 14 residues. CDR1 and CDR2 (germline): MNHEY, SVGAGI. V dropped 6 bases and J dropped 0 bases, with 6 bases sitting between them. DNA of the CDR3: TGTGCCAGCAGACGGAGCTCCTATAATTCACCCCTCCACTTT. Its translation: CASRRSSYNSPLHF.

V gene TRBV9 combines with J gene TRBJ2-1; 7 nucleotides line up with TRBD2. This CDR3 is built from 15 residues. CDR1 is SGDLS, CDR2 YYNGEE, per germline. V dropped 2 bases and J dropped 0; count of bases not matched to a gene: 2. The CDR3 is CASSVGGDSYNEQFF. The CDR3 region has the DNA TGTGCCAGCAGCGTGGGAGGGGACTCCTACAATGAGCAGTTCTTC. The full variable domain, with the rest looked up from reference TRBV9 and TRBJ2-1, is DSGVTQTPKHLITATGQRVTLRCSPRSGDLSVYWYQQSLDQGLQFLIQYYNGEERAKGNILERFSAQQFPDLHSELNLSSLELGDSALYFCASSVGGDSYNEQFFGPGTRLTVL.

The chain has TRBV7-2 and TRBJ1-2; D is ambiguous. Germline V gives CDR1 SGHTA, CDR2 FQGNSA. V lost 3 bases to trimming and J lost 4 bases, with 9 bases between them. This CDR3 comprises 13 residues. CDR3 in amino acids: CASSFLSGYGYTF. In DNA, the CDR3 is TGTGCCAGCAGCTTTCTGAGCGGCTATGGCTACACCTTC.

The rearrangement joins TRBV6-5 to TRBJ1-4; 7 bases line up with TRBD1. Germline V gene sequence: CDR1 MNHEY, CDR2 SVGAGI. V was clipped by 4 bases and J by 6 bases; unmatched bases: 5. The CDR3 covers 14 residues. The CDR3 protein is CASSFGQEDEKLFF. DNA of the CDR3: TGTGCCAGCAGTTTCGGACAGGAGGATGAAAAACTGTTTTTT.

The V gene is TRBV5-6, the J gene TRBJ2-3; no clear D. The germline CDR1 and CDR2 sequences are SGHDT and YYEEEE. Trimming cost V 2 bases and J 2 bases, with 12 bases left between them. The CDR3 has 15 amino acids. The CDR3 spells CASSFLLLPTDTQYF. The DNA of the CDR3 is TGTGCCAGCAGCTTTTTACTCCTTCCCACAGATACGCAGTATTTT.

The gene calls are TRBV11-3 and TRBJ1-2; perhaps TRBD1 as D (6 bases). Germline lookup yields CDR1 SGHNT and CDR2 YENEEA. Trimming left V 4 bases short and J 2 bases short, with 14 bases between. The CDR3 length is 15 residues. CDR3 sequence reads: CASSSGPTGNYGYTF. The CDR3, as DNA: TGTGCCAGCAGCTCAGGCCCAACAGGGAACTATGGCTACACCTTC.

The CDR3 sequence is CASSLGVQNNEQFF. The CDR3 DNA follows: TGCGCCAGCAGCTTGGGTGTCCAGAACAATGAGCAGTTCTTC. The genes are TRBV5-1 and TRBJ2-1, with no clear D. V was cut by 0 bases and J by 5 bases, with 9 bases left in between. CDR3 length: 14 residues. Germline CDR1 reads SGHRS; CDR2 reads YFSETQ.

This clone was seen a single time. The CDR3 DNA sequence: TGCAGCGTTGTGGCTTCACGTGGCTCAGATACGCAGTATTTT. It codes for CSVVASRGSDTQYF. The chain links TRBV29-1 to TRBJ2-3; D is ambiguous. From germline, CDR1 is SQVTM and CDR2 ANQGSEA. V dropped 4 bases and J dropped 4 bases, with 15 bases sitting between them. The CDR3 contains 14 residues.

The chain links TRBV18 to TRBJ1-2; 8 nucleotides align to TRBD1. Unmatched junction bases numbered 10, after V lost 1 base and J lost 6 bases. This CDR3 spans 16 amino acids. Germline CDR1 and CDR2: KGHSH and LQKENI. This CDR3 is CASSPQTGVLLHGYTF. CDR3 sequence (DNA): TGTGCCAGCTCACCACAGACAGGGGTCCTTTTGCATGGCTACACCTTC.

The rearrangement uses TRBV2 and TRBJ1-1; D is unresolved. V was pared by 4 bases and J by 6 bases, with 12 bases between. This CDR3 comprises 13 residues. Germline CDR1 and CDR2: SNHLY and FYNNEI. The CDR3 DNA is TGTGCCAGCAGTGCCGCCCGGAGGGCTGAAGCTTTCTTT. It yields the protein CASSAARRAEAFF.

With respect to this clone: With a much larger clone just one base away, this may be a read error. Other DNA sequences of this sample code for an identical CDR3. V usage is TRBV7-9 and J usage is TRBJ2-5, with D tentatively TRBD1 (6 bases). CDR3 length: 12 amino acids. Deletions cut 2 bases from V and 5 bases from J, with 6 bases between. CDR1 and CDR2 (germline): SEHNR, FQNEAQ (reference sequence). CDR3 in DNA: TGTGCCAGCAGCTTACAGGGGGAGACCCAGTACTTC. Its protein is CASSLQGETQYF.

The J gene is TRBJ2-3, the V gene TRBV5-1, with TRBD2 as a possible D gene (5 bases). CDR3 length: 16 residues. Germline CDR1 and CDR2: SGHRS and YFSETQ. V was cut by 0 bases and J by 3 bases, with 14 bases left in between. CDR3 DNA: TGCGCCAGCAGCTTGGGAGGGTGGGAGAGAACAGATACGCAGTATTTT. Translated: CASSLGGWERTDTQYF.

The rearrangement joins TRBV18 to TRBJ2-5, with TRBD1 identical over 10 bases. Germline values: CDR1 KGHSH, CDR2 LQKENI. The CDR3 is 15 amino acids. Trimming cost V 6 bases and J 5 bases; bases outside gene matches: 9. The CDR3 DNA reads as TGTGCCAGCTCCCTAGACAGGGGGCAAGTGGAGACCCAGTACTTC. It encodes CASSLDRGQVETQYF.

Comment on this clone: The sample has other DNA sequences that encode this CDR3 too. The chain carries TRBV24-1 and TRBJ2-7; 7 bases are shared with TRBD1. Germline values: CDR1 KGHDR, CDR2 SFDVKD. Trimming at V came to 3 bases and at J to 4 bases, leaving 8 bases not matched to a gene. The CDR3 extends over 15 amino acids. The CDR3 reads CATSDPRDRTYEQYF. The DNA of the CDR3 is TGTGCCACCAGTGATCCCCGGGACAGAACGTACGAGCAGTACTTC.

This clone turned up a few times. The chain links TRBV18 to TRBJ2-2; 8 bases fit TRBD2. Germline V CDR1 and CDR2: KGHSH, LQKENI. V lost 6 bases and J lost 2; bases outside the gene matches: 8. The CDR3 runs 16 residues. CDR3 coding DNA: TGTGCCAGCTCGCCTTTTAGCGGGGACAACACCGGGGAGCTGTTTTTT. It codes for CASSPFSGDNTGELFF.